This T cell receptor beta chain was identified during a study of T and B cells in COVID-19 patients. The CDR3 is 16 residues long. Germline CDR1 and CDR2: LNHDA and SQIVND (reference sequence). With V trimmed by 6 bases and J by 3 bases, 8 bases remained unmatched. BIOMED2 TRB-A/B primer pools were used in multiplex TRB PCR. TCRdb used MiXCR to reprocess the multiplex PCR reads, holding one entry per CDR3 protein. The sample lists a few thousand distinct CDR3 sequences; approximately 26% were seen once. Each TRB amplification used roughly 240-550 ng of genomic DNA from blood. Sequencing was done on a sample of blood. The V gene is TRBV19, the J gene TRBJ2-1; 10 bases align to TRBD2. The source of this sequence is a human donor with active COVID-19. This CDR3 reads CASSSSGRADYNEQFF. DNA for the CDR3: TGTGCCAGTAGCTCGAGCGGGAGGGCGGACTACAATGAGCAGTTCTTC.